These 17 T cell receptor beta chains share one sample of origin, sequenced in a study of identical twins. TCRdb re-called the 5' RACE reads with MiXCR, one entry per CDR3 protein. Of approximately 670,000 distinct CDR3 sequences in the sample, 5.5% to 6.5% are singletons; the top ten hold 1.5% to 2%. The specimen was naive T cells sorted from blood. These receptors were obtained from a man between 18 and 29 years old in good health.

In this sample, this clonotype turned up many times. V gene TRBV20-1 combines with J gene TRBJ1-4, with a weak D call TRBD1 (6 bases). With 2 bases removed from V and 0 bases from J, the gap between germline ends came to 13 bases. Germline CDR1 reads DFQATT; CDR2 reads SNEGSKA (reference sequence). The CDR3 consists of 16 residues. This CDR3 reads CSARLQGIATNEKLFF. The CDR3 DNA follows: TGCAGTGCTAGATTACAGGGTATCGCAACTAATGAAAAACTGTTTTTT.

The chain joins TRBV18 to TRBJ2-5; unclear D gene. Per germline, CDR1 KGHSH and CDR2 LQKENI. The CDR3 consists of 15 residues. V was cut by 1 base and J by 7 bases, with 16 bases left in between. DNA of the CDR3: TGTGCCAGCTCACCACAGGGATCCTTCAAGGGGACCCAGTACTTC. This codes for CASSPQGSFKGTQYF. The full variable domain, in which reference TRBV18 and TRBJ2-5 provide the parts outside the CDR3, is NAGVMQNPRHLVRRRGQEARLRCSPMKGHSHVYWYRQLPEEGLKFMVYLQKENIIDESGMPKERFSAEFPKEGPSILRIQQVVRGDSAAYFCASSPQGSFKGTQYFGPGTRLLVL.

This clonotype showed up many times. The chain has TRBV20-1 and TRBJ2-1; 10 nucleotides line up with TRBD2. The CDR3 length is 14 residues. Germline loops: CDR1 DFQATT, CDR2 SNEGSKA (reference sequence). The V segment lost 4 bases and the J segment 9 bases; nucleotides outside the gene matches: 9. The CDR3 DNA reads as TGCAGTGCTACGGAAAGCGGGAGGGCTGTTGAGCAGTTCTTC. This codes for CSATESGRAVEQFF.

The V call is TRBV25-1, the J call TRBJ1-3; TRBD1 matches at 8 bases. Germline CDR1 is MGHDK and CDR2 is SYGVNS. The V gene end was trimmed by 4 bases and the J gene end by 0 bases; junction bases not matched to a gene: 5. CDR3 length: 16 amino acids. CDR3: CASSVSGGSSGNTIYF. As DNA, the CDR3 is TGTGCCAGCAGTGTATCAGGGGGCTCCTCTGGAAACACCATATATTTT.

There are a few counts of this clonotype. The CDR3 coding sequence is TGTGCCAGCAGTCACGGACAGACCGACCAAGAGACCCAGTACTTC. It specifies CASSHGQTDQETQYF. The chain carries TRBV6-5 and TRBJ2-5; perhaps TRBD1 as D (6 bases). Germline V gene data show CDR1 as MNHEY and CDR2 as SVGAGI. The CDR3 runs 15 residues. With 5 bases removed from V and 0 bases from J, the gap between germline ends came to 13 bases.

In its sample, this clonotype was seen a few times. This chain uses TRBV29-1 with TRBJ2-7, with 7 bases aligning to TRBD1. There are 14 residues in the CDR3. The V gene end was trimmed by 7 bases and the J gene end by 5 bases; junction bases not matched to a gene: 14. Germline V lookup: CDR1 SQVTM, CDR2 ANQGSEA. DNA for the CDR3: TGCAGCGCATCCCCGGGACAGAGAGCTAACGAGCAGTACTTC. Protein sequence: CSASPGQRANEQYF.

The chain uses TRBV18 and TRBJ1-1; no clear D. CDR1 and CDR2 (germline): KGHSH, LQKENI. The V gene lost 3 bases and the J gene lost 0 bases, with 8 bases spanning the gap. CDR3 length: 14 residues. CDR3 sequence reads: CASSPQAMNTEAFF. The DNA for the CDR3 is TGTGCCAGCTCACCTCAGGCGATGAACACTGAAGCTTTCTTT.

At least ten counts were recorded for this clonotype. The rearrangement links TRBV7-9 to TRBJ2-5, with 7 bases that match TRBD1. J lost 5 bases, V lost 5 bases, and 11 bases had no gene match. The CDR3 spans 15 residues. Germline values: CDR1 SEHNR, CDR2 FQNEAQ (reference sequence). The CDR3: CASSRSYRGSETQYF. Here the CDR3 DNA reads TGTGCCAGCAGCCGGTCCTACAGGGGTTCCGAGACCCAGTACTTC.

This clonotype came up a few times. The rearrangement uses TRBV10-3 and TRBJ1-1; D not certain. V shed 0 bases and J shed 3 bases, with 5 bases lying between them. The CDR3 is made up of 13 amino acids. Germline-derived CDR1 and CDR2 are ENHRY and SYGVKD. CDR3 DNA sequence: TGTGCCATCAGTGAGTCCGTGGACACTGAAGCTTTCTTT. Protein sequence: CAISESVDTEAFF.

This clonotype was detected only a few times. The chain couples TRBV5-1 to TRBJ2-2; 10 bases line up with TRBD1. The ends lost 4 bases at V and 7 bases at J; junction bases unmatched: 4. The CDR3 consists of 14 residues. Germline CDR1 reads SGHRS; CDR2 reads YFSETQ. The CDR3 sequence: CASSRQGAGGELFF. The DNA for the CDR3 is TGCGCCAGCAGCCGACAGGGGGCCGGCGGGGAGCTGTTTTTT. The full variable domain, with the rest looked up from reference TRBV5-1 and TRBJ2-2, is KAGVTQTPRYLIKTRGQQVTLSCSPISGHRSVSWYQQTPGQGLQFLFEYFSETQRNKGNFPGRFSGRQFSNSRSEMNVSTLELGDSALYLCASSRQGAGGELFFGEGSRLTVL.

A few counts support this clonotype. The chain links TRBV6-2 or TRBV6-3 to TRBJ2-3; weak D call: TRBD1 (6 bases). There are 12 residues in the CDR3. V lost 10 bases to trimming and J lost 5 bases, with 13 bases between them. Germline values: CDR1 MNHEY, CDR2 SVGEGT. Here the CDR3 reads CATTGPGDTQYF. CDR3 sequence (DNA): TGTGCCACCACAGGGCCTGGAGATACGCAGTATTTT.

In its sample, this clonotype was seen many times. This chain uses TRBV5-6 with TRBJ1-2; the D is unclear. The CDR3 is made up of 14 amino acids. Trimming stripped 0 bases from V and 0 bases from J, with 6 bases between. The germline V gene has CDR1 SGHDT and CDR2 YYEEEE. The CDR3 region has the DNA TGTGCCAGCAGCTTGGGGGAGCCTAACTATGGCTACACCTTC. This codes for CASSLGEPNYGYTF.

This clonotype has just a few counts. The genes are TRBV2 and TRBJ2-2, with 16 positions matching TRBD2. Germline assignment: CDR1 SNHLY and CDR2 FYNNEI. CDR3 size: 17 residues. J lost 5 bases, V lost 3 bases, and 3 bases had no gene match. CDR3 loop: CASSEGLAGGRTGELFF. As DNA, the CDR3 is TGTGCCAGCAGTGAGGGACTAGCGGGAGGGAGGACCGGGGAGCTGTTTTTT.

V and J are TRBV12-3 or TRBV12-4 and TRBJ2-5; TRBD2 agrees at 8 bases. The CDR3 loop spans 18 amino acids. V was pared by 3 bases and J by 1 base, with 13 bases of the junction left unmatched. The CDR3 is CASSFNHGAGGIQETQYF. CDR3 DNA: TGTGCCAGCAGTTTTAATCACGGGGCGGGAGGCATCCAAGAGACCCAGTACTTC.

This clonotype was seen more than once but under ten times. The genes are TRBV5-1 and TRBJ1-1; D gene unclear. Per the germline V gene, CDR1 is SGHRS and CDR2 is YFSETQ. The CDR3 sequence is 14 residues long. V was shortened by 2 bases and J by 1 base, with 9 bases between the two germline ends. CDR3 protein: CASSFRAPNTEAFF. CDR3 nucleotide sequence: TGCGCCAGCAGCTTCCGGGCCCCGAACACTGAAGCTTTCTTT.

This clonotype has ten or more counts. This chain joins TRBV5-1 and TRBJ1-2; D remains ambiguous. Germline loops: CDR1 SGHRS, CDR2 YFSETQ. V dropped 4 bases and J dropped 4 bases, with 11 bases sitting between them. The CDR3 is 13 amino acids. The CDR3 coding sequence is TGCGCCAGCAGCCCGGTCGGTTCCTATGGCTACACCTTC. It translates to CASSPVGSYGYTF.

In this sample, this clonotype turned up a few times. This chain joins TRBV5-1 and TRBJ2-7; TRBD2 agrees at 9 bases. Germline-derived CDR1 and CDR2 are SGHRS and YFSETQ. This CDR3 has 14 amino acids. Trimming took 5 bases from V and 3 from J; bases not matched to a gene: 6. The CDR3 DNA reads TGCGCCAGCAGTGGGACTAGCCGTGACTACGAGCAGTACTTC. Translated: CASSGTSRDYEQYF.